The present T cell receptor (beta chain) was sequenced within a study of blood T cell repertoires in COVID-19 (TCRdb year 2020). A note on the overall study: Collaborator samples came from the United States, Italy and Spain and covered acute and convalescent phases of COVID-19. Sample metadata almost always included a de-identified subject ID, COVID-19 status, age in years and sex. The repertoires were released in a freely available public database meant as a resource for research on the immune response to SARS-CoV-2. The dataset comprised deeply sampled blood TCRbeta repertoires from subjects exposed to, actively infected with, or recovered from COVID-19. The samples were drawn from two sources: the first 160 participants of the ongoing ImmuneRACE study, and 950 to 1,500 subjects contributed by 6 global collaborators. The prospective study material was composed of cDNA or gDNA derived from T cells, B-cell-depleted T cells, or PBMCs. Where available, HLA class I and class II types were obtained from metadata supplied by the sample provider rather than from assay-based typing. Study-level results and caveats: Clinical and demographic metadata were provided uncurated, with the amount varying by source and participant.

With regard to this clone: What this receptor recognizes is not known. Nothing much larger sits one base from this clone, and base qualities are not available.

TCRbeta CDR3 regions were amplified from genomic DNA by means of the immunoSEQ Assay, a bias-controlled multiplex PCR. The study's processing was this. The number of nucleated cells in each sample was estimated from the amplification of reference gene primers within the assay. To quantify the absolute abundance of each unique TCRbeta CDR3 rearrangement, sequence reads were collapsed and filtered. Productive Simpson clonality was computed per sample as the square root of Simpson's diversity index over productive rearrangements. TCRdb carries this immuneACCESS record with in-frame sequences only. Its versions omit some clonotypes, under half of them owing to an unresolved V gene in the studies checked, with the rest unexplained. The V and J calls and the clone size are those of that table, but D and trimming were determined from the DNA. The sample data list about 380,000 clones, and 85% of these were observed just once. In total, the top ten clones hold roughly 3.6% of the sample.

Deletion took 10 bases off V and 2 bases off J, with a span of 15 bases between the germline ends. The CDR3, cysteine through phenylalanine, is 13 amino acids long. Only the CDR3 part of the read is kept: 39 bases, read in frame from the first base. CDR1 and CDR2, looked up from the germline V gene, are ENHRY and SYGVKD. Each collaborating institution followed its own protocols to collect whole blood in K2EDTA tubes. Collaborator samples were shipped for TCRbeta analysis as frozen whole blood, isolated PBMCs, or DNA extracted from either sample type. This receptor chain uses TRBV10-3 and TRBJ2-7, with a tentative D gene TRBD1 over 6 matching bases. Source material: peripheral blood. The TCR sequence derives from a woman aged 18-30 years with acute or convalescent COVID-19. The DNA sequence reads TGTGCCACCGGACAGAGCAATGCCTACGAGCAGTACTTC. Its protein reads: CATGQSNAYEQYF.